This T cell receptor beta chain was sequenced for a study of graft-versus-host responses after intestinal transplantation. Trimming removed 1 base from V and 1 base from J, with 10 bases in between. The CDR3 loop spans 15 amino acids. Germline V gene lookup returns CDR1 MNHNS and CDR2 SASEGT. Libraries were prepared by immunoSEQ multiplex PCR; TCRdb keeps only in-frame clonotypes and omits some of them. There are under 20,000 clones in the sample; more than 65% occur only once, and around 1.9% lies in the top ten. Material: PBMCs, obtained 14 days after transplant. The rearrangement links TRBV6-1 to TRBJ2-5, with D possibly matching TRBD1 (5 bases). The sequence was obtained from a human patient who received an intestinal transplant, so some T cells may come from the graft donor. The CDR3 loop is CASSEVPGLQETQYF. The CDR3 DNA reads TGTGCCAGCAGTGAAGTCCCAGGGCTCCAAGAGACCCAGTACTTC.